Listed below are T cell receptor beta chains from one sample, sequenced in a study of early T cells in non-severe SARS-CoV-2 infection. TCRdb recomputed calls from the 5' RACE reads with MiXCR, one row per CDR3 protein. Counted here are tens of thousands of distinct CDR3 sequences, roughly a tenth occurring once; the ten biggest clones make up around 8%. The input for sequencing was whole blood, taken at baseline. These receptors came from an adult who was a healthcare worker with PCR-confirmed SARS-CoV-2 infection or an uninfected control (not recorded which). CDR3s include the opening cysteine and the closing phenylalanine or tryptophan. Fields, in order: clone size, D gene, V gene, J gene, CDR3 DNA, CDR3 protein. The D gene is left open where the match is weak. Rows may omit the clone size; those that give it use once, few, many or a size class.

>few|.|TRBV7-8|TRBJ2-3
TGTGCCAGCAGCGTCGTTACAGGCTCTAGCACAGATACGCAGTATTTT
CASSVVTGSSTDTQYF
>.|TRBD1|TRBV5-1|TRBJ2-3
TGCGCCAGCAGCTTGGAATCGGGACAGCACACAGATACGCAGTATTTT
CASSLESGQHTDTQYF
>many|.|TRBV11-2|TRBJ2-7
TGTGCCAGCAGCCCCCCTAGCTACGAGCAGTACTTC
CASSPPSYEQYF
>few|TRBD1|TRBV7-3|TRBJ1-1
TGTGCCAGCAGCTTAAGCGGGACAGGTTTTAACACTGAAGCTTTCTTT
CASSLSGTGFNTEAFF
>.|TRBD2|TRBV12-3/TRBV12-4|TRBJ2-3
TGTGCCAGCAGGGTGGGACTACCCACAGATACGCAGTATTTT
CASRVGLPTDTQYF
>few|.|TRBV5-1|TRBJ2-7
TGCGCCAGCAGCTTAGGACAGTCCTACGAGCAGTACTTC
CASSLGQSYEQYF
>.|.|TRBV12-3/TRBV12-4|TRBJ2-7
TGTGCCAGCAGTAGGGGAATCCTGCCCGACGAGCAGTACTTC
CASSRGILPDEQYF
>few|TRBD1|TRBV5-1|TRBJ1-2
TGCGCCAGCAGCTTGATTCCGGGACAGGGGGCTGATGGCTACACCTTC
CASSLIPGQGADGYTF
>few|.|TRBV13|TRBJ1-1
TGTGCCAGCAGCTTCACAGGCGGTAACACTGAAGCTTTCTTT
CASSFTGGNTEAFF
>many|TRBD2|TRBV20-1|TRBJ2-3
TGCAGTGCCTCAGTACCCGGGAGGGATACGCAGTATTTT
CSASVPGRDTQYF
>.|TRBD2|TRBV20-1|TRBJ2-3
TGCAGTGCTAGGCCCGGTGGGAGGGACCGTGAGAGGACGGCGCAGTATTTT
CSARPGGRDRERTAQYF
>.|.|TRBV18|TRBJ2-5
TGTGCCAGCTCACCACCGGGACTTCAAGAGACCCAGTACTTC
CASSPPGLQETQYF
>many|TRBD1|TRBV18|TRBJ2-7
TGTGCCAGCTCACCAGATGACAGGGTGCAGTACTTC
CASSPDDRVQYF
>many|.|TRBV2|TRBJ2-7
TGTGCCAGCAGTGAAAATGTACGGACCTACGAGCAGTACTTC
CASSENVRTYEQYF
>many|.|TRBV28|TRBJ2-3
TGTGCCAGCAGCTCACTGACGGTGAGCACAGATACGCAGTATTTT
CASSSLTVSTDTQYF
>few|TRBD1|TRBV12-3/TRBV12-4|TRBJ2-1
TGTGCCAGCAGCCGTGCAGGGGGAAGAGTTAGCAATGAGCAGTTCTTC
CASSRAGGRVSNEQFF